The entry below gives a single T cell receptor beta chain sequence along with its context. No antigen is known for it. V trimming: 0 bases; J trimming: 7 bases; junction bases outside the gene matches: 11. Germline assignment: CDR1 GTSNPN and CDR2 SVGIG (reference sequence). The CDR3 sequence is 15 residues long. Primers included in the PCR were 60 Vbeta and 13 Jbeta primers. The repertoire was sequenced with immunoSEQ multiplex PCR; TCRdb's copy has only in-frame clones and lacks some. The table includes more than 50,000 clones, roughly 70% detected once. These data come from a study of cytomegalovirus exposure and HLA in healthy donors. General observations from the study: Later analysis associated a missense DCLRE1C variant with TCR beta V- and J-gene trimming. Sequences of the TCR beta chain were said to predict the HLA-A and HLA-B alleles of most subjects accurately. Through in vitro validation, three CMV-associated chains were shown to be specific for CMV antigens.

Sequences were obtained from PBMCs. The sequence was obtained from a man over 45 in good health and CMV-seropositive. This chain uses TRBV30 with TRBJ2-7; 8 nucleotides agree with TRBD1. CDR3 region: CAWSVGSQGANEQYF. The CDR3 DNA follows: TGTGCCTGGAGTGTTGGGTCCCAGGGGGCGAATGAGCAGTACTTC.